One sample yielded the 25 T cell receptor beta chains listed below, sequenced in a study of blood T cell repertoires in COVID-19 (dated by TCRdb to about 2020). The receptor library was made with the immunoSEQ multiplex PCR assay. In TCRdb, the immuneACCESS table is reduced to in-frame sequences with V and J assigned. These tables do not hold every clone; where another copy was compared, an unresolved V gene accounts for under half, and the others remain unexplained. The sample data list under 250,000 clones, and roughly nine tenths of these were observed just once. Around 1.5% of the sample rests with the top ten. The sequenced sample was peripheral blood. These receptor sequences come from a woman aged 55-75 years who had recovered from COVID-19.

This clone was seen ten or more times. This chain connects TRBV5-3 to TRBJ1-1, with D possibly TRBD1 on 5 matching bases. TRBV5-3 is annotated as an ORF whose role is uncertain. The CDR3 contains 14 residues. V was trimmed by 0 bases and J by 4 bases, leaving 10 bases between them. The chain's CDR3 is CARSLGVGGTEAFF. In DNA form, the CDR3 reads TGTGCCAGAAGCTTGGGTGTGGGGGGCACTGAAGCTTTCTTT.

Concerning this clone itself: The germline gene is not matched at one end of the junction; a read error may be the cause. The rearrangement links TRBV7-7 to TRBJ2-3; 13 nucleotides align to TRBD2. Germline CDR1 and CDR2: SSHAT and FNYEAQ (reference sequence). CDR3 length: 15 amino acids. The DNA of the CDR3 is TGTGCTAGCAGCCGGGGACTAGCGGGGTGGGATACGCAGTATTTT. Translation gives CASSRGLAGWDTQYF.

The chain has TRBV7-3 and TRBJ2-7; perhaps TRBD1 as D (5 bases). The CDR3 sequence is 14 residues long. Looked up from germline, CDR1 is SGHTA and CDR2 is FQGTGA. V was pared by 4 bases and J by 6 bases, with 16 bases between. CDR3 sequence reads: CASSSTQDTREQYF. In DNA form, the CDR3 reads TGTGCCAGCAGCTCCACCCAGGACACACGCGAGCAGTACTTC.

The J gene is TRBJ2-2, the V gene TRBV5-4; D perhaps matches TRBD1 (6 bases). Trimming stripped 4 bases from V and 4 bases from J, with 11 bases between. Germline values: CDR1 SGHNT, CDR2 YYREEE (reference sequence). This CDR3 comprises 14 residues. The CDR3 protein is CASSPAGATGELFF. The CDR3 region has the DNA TGTGCCAGCAGCCCCGCAGGGGCCACCGGGGAGCTGTTTTTT.

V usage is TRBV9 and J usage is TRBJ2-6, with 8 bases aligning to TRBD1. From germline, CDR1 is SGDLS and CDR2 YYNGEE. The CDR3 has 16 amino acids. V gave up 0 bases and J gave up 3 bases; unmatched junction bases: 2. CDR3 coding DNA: TGTGCCAGCAGCGTAGTCGGGACAGGTGGGGCCAACGTCCTGACTTTC. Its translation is CASSVVGTGGANVLTF.

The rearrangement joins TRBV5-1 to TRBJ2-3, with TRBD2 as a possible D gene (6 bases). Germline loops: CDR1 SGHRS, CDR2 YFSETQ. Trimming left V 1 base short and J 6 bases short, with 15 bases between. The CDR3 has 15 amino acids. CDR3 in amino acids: CASSLFYGGEDTQYF. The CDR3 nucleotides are TGCGCCAGCAGCTTGTTTTACGGGGGTGAGGATACGCAGTATTTT.

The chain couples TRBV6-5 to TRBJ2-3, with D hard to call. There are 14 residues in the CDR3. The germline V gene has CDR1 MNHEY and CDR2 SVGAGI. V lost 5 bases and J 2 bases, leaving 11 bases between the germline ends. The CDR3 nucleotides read TGTGCCAGCAGTCCTGAGGTTCCCACAGATACGCAGTATTTT. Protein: CASSPEVPTDTQYF.

DNA for the CDR3: TGTGCCAGCACATTCTACGAATCGCATGGCTACACCTTC. Encoded protein: CASTFYESHGYTF. The chain has TRBV12-3 or TRBV12-4 and TRBJ1-2; D is unresolved. Trimming took off 7 bases at V and 6 bases at J, with 15 bases between the two ends. The CDR3 consists of 13 residues.

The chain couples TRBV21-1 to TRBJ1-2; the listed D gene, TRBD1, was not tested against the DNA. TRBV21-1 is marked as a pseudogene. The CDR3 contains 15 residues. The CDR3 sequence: CAREGITGTGDGYTF. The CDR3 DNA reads TGTGCCAGGGAAGGAATTACCGGGACAGGGGATGGCTACACCTTC.

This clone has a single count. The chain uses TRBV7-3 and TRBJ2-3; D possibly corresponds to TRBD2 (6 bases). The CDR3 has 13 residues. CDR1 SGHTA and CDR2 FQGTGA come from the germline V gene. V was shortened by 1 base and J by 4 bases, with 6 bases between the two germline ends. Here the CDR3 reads CASSLRLADTQYF. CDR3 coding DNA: TGTGCCAGCAGCTTAAGACTAGCAGATACGCAGTATTTT.

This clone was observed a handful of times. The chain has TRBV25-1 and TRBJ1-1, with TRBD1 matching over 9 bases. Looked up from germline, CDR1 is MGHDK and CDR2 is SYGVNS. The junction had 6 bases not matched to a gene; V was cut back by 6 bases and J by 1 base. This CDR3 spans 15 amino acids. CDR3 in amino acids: CASRPRDRENTEAFF. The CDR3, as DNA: TGTGCCAGCAGACCGAGGGACAGGGAGAACACTGAAGCTTTCTTT.

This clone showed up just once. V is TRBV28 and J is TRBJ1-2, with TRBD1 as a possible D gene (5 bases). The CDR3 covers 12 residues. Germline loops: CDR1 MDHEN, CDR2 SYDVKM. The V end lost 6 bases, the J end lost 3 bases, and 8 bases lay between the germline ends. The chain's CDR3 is CASRTGDYGYTF. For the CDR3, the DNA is TGTGCCAGCAGAACAGGAGACTATGGCTACACCTTC.

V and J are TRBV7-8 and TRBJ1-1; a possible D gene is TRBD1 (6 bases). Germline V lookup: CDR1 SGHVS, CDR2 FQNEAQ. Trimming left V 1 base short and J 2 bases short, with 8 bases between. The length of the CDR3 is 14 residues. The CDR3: CASSLGTVNTEAFF. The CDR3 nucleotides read TGTGCCAGCAGCTTAGGGACAGTAAACACTGAAGCTTTCTTT. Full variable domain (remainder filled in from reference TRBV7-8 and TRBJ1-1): GAGVSQSPRYKVAKRGQDVALRCDPISGHVSLFWYQQALGQGPEFLTYFQNEAQLDKSGLPSDRFFAERPEGSVSTLKIQRTQQEDSAVYLCASSLGTVNTEAFFGQGTRLTVV.

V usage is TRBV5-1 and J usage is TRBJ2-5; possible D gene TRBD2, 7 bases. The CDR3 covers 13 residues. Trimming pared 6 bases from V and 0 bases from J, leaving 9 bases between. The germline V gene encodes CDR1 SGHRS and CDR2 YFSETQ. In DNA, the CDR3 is TGCGCCAGCAACGGGGGGCACCAAGAGACCCAGTACTTC. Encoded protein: CASNGGHQETQYF.

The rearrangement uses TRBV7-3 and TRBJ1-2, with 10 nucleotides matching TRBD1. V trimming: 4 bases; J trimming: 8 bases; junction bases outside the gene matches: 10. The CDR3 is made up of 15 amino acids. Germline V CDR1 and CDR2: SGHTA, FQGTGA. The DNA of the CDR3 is TGTGCCAGCAGCTCCCTGACAGGGGGCGCGAGGGGCTACACCTTC. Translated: CASSSLTGGARGYTF.

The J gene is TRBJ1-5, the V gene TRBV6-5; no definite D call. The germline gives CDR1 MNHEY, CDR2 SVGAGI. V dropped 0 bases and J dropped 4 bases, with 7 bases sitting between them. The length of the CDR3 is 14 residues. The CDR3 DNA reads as TGTGCCAGCAGTTACTCGGGAGGGAATCAGCCCCAGCATTTT. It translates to CASSYSGGNQPQHF.

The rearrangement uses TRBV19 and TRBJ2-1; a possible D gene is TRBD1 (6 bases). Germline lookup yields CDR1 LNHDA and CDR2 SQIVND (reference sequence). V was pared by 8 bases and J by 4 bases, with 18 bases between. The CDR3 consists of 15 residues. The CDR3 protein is CASLEAPGQYNEQFF. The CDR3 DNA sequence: TGTGCCAGTTTAGAGGCTCCGGGACAATACAATGAGCAGTTCTTC.

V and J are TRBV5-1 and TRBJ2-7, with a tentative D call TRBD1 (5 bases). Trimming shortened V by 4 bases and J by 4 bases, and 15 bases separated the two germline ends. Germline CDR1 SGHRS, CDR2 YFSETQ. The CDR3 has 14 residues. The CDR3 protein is CASSLEGAGYEQYF. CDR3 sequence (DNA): TGCGCCAGCAGCCTGGAAGGGGCCGGGTACGAGCAGTACTTC.

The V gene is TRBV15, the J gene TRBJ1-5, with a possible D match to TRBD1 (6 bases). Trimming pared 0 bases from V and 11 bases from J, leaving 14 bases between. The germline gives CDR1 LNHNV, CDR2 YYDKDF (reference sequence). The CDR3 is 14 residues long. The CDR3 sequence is CATSRDGQLEAQHF. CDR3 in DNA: TGTGCCACCAGCAGAGATGGACAGCTTGAAGCCCAGCATTTT.

In DNA, the CDR3 is TGCGCCAGCTCGCGAGGAGCGGGGGCCCACCAAGAGACCCAGTACTTC. It codes for CASSRGAGAHQETQYF. The V and J genes are TRBV5-1 and TRBJ2-5; 8 bases are shared with TRBD2. Germline V lookup: CDR1 SGHRS, CDR2 YFSETQ. Losses at the gene ends were 7 bases for V and 0 bases for J; bases not matched to a gene: 11. The CDR3 has 16 amino acids.

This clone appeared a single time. CDR3 loop: CASSRGDRVYEQYF. CDR3 nucleotides: TGTGCCAGCAGTAGAGGGGACAGGGTCTACGAGCAGTACTTC. The chain combines TRBV6-6 with TRBJ2-7, with TRBD1 matching over 9 bases. The J segment lost 3 bases and the V segment lost 5 bases, leaving 5 bases of the junction unmatched. Germline V gives CDR1 MNHNY, CDR2 SVGAGI (reference sequence). CDR3 length: 14 residues.

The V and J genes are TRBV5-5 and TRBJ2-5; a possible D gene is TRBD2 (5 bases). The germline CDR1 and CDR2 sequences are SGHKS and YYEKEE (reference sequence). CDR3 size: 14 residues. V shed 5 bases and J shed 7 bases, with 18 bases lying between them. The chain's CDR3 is CASSLGSRGWTQYF. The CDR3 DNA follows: TGTGCCAGCAGTCTAGGCTCTCGGGGATGGACCCAGTACTTC. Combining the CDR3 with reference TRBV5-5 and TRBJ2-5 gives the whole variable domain DAGVTQSPTHLIKTRGQQVTLRCSPISGHKSVSWYQQVLGQGPQFIFQYYEKEERGRGNFPDRFSARQFPNYSSELNVNALLLGDSALYLCASSLGSRGWTQYFGPGTRLLVL.

The CDR3 here is CASSLHLNTIYF. CDR3 sequence (DNA): TGTGCCAGCAGTCTCCACTTAAACACCATATATTTT. V usage is TRBV28 and J usage is TRBJ1-3; no clear D. The CDR3 extends over 12 amino acids. V was shortened by 5 bases and J by 6 bases, with 8 bases between the two germline ends. Germline CDR1 reads MDHEN; CDR2 reads SYDVKM. The full variable domain, its missing parts supplied by reference TRBV28 and TRBJ1-3, is DVKVTQSSRYLVKRTGEKVFLECVQDMDHENMFWYRQDPGLGLRLIYFSYDVKMKEKGDIPEGYSVSREKKERFSLILESASTNQTSMYLCASSLHLNTIYFGEGSWLTVV.

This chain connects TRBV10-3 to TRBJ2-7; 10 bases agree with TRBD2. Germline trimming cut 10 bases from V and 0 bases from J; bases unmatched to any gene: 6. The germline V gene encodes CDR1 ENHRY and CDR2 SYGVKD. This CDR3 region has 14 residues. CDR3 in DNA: TGTGCCACCGTTCTAGCGGGGGACTCCTACGAGCAGTACTTC. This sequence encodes CATVLAGDSYEQYF.

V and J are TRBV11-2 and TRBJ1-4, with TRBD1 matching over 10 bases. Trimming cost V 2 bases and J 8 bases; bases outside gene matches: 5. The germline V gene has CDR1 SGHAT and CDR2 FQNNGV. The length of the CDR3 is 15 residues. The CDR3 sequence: CASSLIGQGGEKLFF. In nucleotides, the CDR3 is TGTGCCAGCAGCTTAATAGGACAGGGGGGCGAAAAACTGTTTTTT.